Following are 15 T cell receptor beta chains from one sample sequenced in a study of T cells after yellow fever vaccination. One entry per CDR3 protein, called by TCRdb with MiXCR from the 5' RACE reads. Of approximately 510,000 distinct CDR3 sequences listed, 20% to 25% are singletons. Source: PBMCs, taken about 21 days after the first yellow fever vaccination. The source of these receptors is a man younger than 30 who received the YFV17D yellow fever vaccine.

This clonotype was picked up a small number of times. This chain links TRBV12-3 or TRBV12-4 with TRBJ1-5; D not certain. Trimming took off 3 bases at V and 5 bases at J, with 5 bases between the two ends. The CDR3 is 12 residues long. The CDR3 reads CASSFEDQPQHF. The CDR3 DNA sequence: TGTGCCAGCAGTTTCGAAGATCAGCCCCAGCATTTT.

This clonotype was seen a few times. The chain employs TRBV24-1 and TRBJ2-2; D tentatively fits TRBD1 or TRBD2 (5 bases each). This CDR3 has 15 residues. Per germline, CDR1 KGHDR and CDR2 SFDVKD. With 5 bases removed from V and 0 bases from J, the gap between germline ends came to 9 bases. CDR3 in amino acids: CATSVGTANTGELFF. CDR3 in DNA: TGTGCCACCAGTGTTGGGACGGCGAACACCGGGGAGCTGTTTTTT.

This sequence joins TRBV4-3 and TRBJ1-1, with a possible D match to TRBD1 (5 bases). The CDR3 extends over 13 amino acids. The germline V gene encodes CDR1 LGHNA and CDR2 YSLEER. The V and J ends lost 4 bases and 7 bases respectively, with 13 bases between them. Here the CDR3 DNA reads TGCGCCAGCAGCCCGTCCTGGGGGATTGAAGCTTTCTTT. It encodes CASSPSWGIEAFF.

This clonotype has only a few counts. CDR3 loop: CSATSRGHPSYEQYF. The CDR3 nucleotides read TGCAGTGCTACCTCCAGGGGTCATCCCTCCTACGAGCAGTACTTC. The rearrangement joins TRBV20-1 to TRBJ2-7, with D perhaps TRBD1 (6 bases). CDR3 length equals 15 residues. CDR1 is DFQATT and CDR2 is SNEGSKA in the germline V gene (reference sequence). Trimming left V 4 bases short and J 0 bases short, with 16 bases between.

The rearrangement uses TRBV4-2 and TRBJ1-1; D is undetermined. V was pared by 2 bases and J by 0 bases, with 16 bases between. Germline V gene lookup returns CDR1 LGHNA and CDR2 YNFKEQ. There are 17 residues in the CDR3. The CDR3 spells CASSQPWAKSMNTEAFF. CDR3 nucleotide sequence: TGTGCCAGCAGCCAACCCTGGGCCAAAAGCATGAACACTGAAGCTTTCTTT.

The chain recombines TRBV11-2 with TRBJ1-1; D might be TRBD1 (5 bases). The V end lost 5 bases, the J end lost 4 bases, and 17 bases lay between the germline ends. The CDR3 runs 15 residues. Germline V gene lookup returns CDR1 SGHAT and CDR2 FQNNGV. CDR3 sequence: CASSAKPAGVTEAFF. DNA for the CDR3: TGTGCCAGCAGCGCGAAACCCGCGGGGGTCACTGAAGCTTTCTTT.

The chain has TRBV10-3 and TRBJ2-2; D call uncertain. Between the trimmed V and J ends, which lost 0 bases and 3 bases, there was a span of 8 bases. Looked up from germline, CDR1 is ENHRY and CDR2 is SYGVKD. The CDR3 contains 15 residues. This CDR3 is CAISESNDDTGELFF. Written as DNA, the CDR3 is TGTGCCATCAGTGAGTCTAATGACGACACCGGGGAGCTGTTTTTT.

The chain joins TRBV28 to TRBJ1-2; D ambiguous. Germline CDR1 MDHEN, CDR2 SYDVKM. V was trimmed by 1 base and J by 4 bases, leaving 7 bases between them. CDR3 length equals 13 residues. CDR3 region: CASSLSSFYGYTF. CDR3 in DNA: TGTGCCAGCAGTTTATCCAGTTTCTATGGCTACACCTTC.

A few counts support this clonotype. The V gene is TRBV12-3 or TRBV12-4, the J gene TRBJ2-2, with TRBD1 identical over 8 bases. J was trimmed by 6 bases and V by 2 bases; bases with no gene match: 8. This CDR3 region has 16 residues. The DNA for the CDR3 is TGTGCCAGCAGTTTACGACGGGGACAGGCGGCCGGGGAGCTGTTTTTT. It encodes CASSLRRGQAAGELFF.

CDR3 sequence: CASSQRGVKNIQYF. In nucleotides, the CDR3 is TGTGCCAGCAGCCAACGGGGGGTCAAAAACATTCAGTACTTC. This sequence joins TRBV4-2 and TRBJ2-4, with 7 bases lining up with TRBD2. This CDR3 has 14 residues. Losses at the gene ends were 2 bases for V and 3 bases for J; bases not matched to a gene: 1. Germline V gene lookup returns CDR1 LGHNA and CDR2 YNFKEQ.

This chain uses TRBV5-1 with TRBJ2-5, with D perhaps TRBD1 (6 bases). V was shortened by 3 bases and J by 1 base, with 13 bases between the two germline ends. Germline CDR1 SGHRS, CDR2 YFSETQ. CDR3 size: 15 residues. CDR3 coding DNA: TGCGCCAGCAGCTCTGAAACAGGGCCCCAAGAGACCCAGTACTTC. This gives the protein CASSSETGPQETQYF.

The rearrangement uses TRBV20-1 and TRBJ1-1; no firm D call. The CDR3 consists of 13 residues. The V gene lost 0 bases and the J gene lost 1 base, with 6 bases spanning the gap. Germline values: CDR1 DFQATT, CDR2 SNEGSKA (reference sequence). In nucleotides, the CDR3 is TGCAGTGCTAGAGATCGGGGGAACACTGAAGCTTTCTTT. Translated: CSARDRGNTEAFF.

The chain carries TRBV6-1 and TRBJ1-2; 8 bases map to TRBD1. The germline gives CDR1 MNHNS, CDR2 SASEGT. The CDR3 extends over 17 amino acids. J lost 4 bases, V lost 5 bases, and 15 bases had no gene match. In DNA, the CDR3 is TGTGCCAGCAGTCCCCGTTCAGGGGGCCTCATGGTCTATGGCTACACCTTC. This encodes CASSPRSGGLMVYGYTF.

The V call is TRBV4-3, the J call TRBJ1-1; D remains ambiguous. Germline CDR1 and CDR2: LGHNA and YSLEER. CDR3 length: 14 residues. The V and J ends lost 3 bases and 0 bases respectively, with 8 bases between them. CDR3 sequence: CASSQGLMNTEAFF. The CDR3 bases are TGCGCCAGCAGCCAGGGGTTAATGAACACTGAAGCTTTCTTT.

About this clonotype: With a much larger clone just one base away, this may be a read error. The chain joins TRBV4-1 to TRBJ2-1; D possibly uses TRBD1 or TRBD2 (5 bases each). This CDR3 comprises 18 residues. The V gene's germline CDR1 is MGHRA and CDR2 YSYEKL. CDR3 sequence (DNA): TGCCCCAGCAGCCAAGATGGGGCCGGACTGATCGTCTACAATGAGCAGTTCTTC. Protein: CPSSQDGAGLIVYNEQFF.